This entry lists 24 T cell receptor beta chains sequenced from one sample in a study of CD8 T cells in Susac syndrome. Reverse transcription of about 0.5 to 1 ug RNA used random hexamers. TCRdb recomputed calls from the immunoSEQ multiplex PCR reads with MiXCR, one row per CDR3 protein. The table lists around 71,000 distinct CDR3 sequences, roughly 95% of them singletons. Sequenced material: CD4+ T cells from PBMCs. All receptors derive from a human donor with multiple sclerosis.

The CDR3 protein is CASRVSGRGGYSPLHF. CDR3 DNA: TGTGCCAGCAGGGTATCGGGCCGCGGCGGGTATTCACCCCTCCACTTT. The chain joins TRBV27 to TRBJ1-6; D is uncertain. Looked up from germline, CDR1 is MNHEY and CDR2 is SMNVEV (reference sequence). V gave up 6 bases and J gave up 8 bases, with 20 bases separating them. This CDR3 is built from 16 residues.

The chain combines TRBV7-2 with TRBJ2-5; D is unresolved. This CDR3 has 13 amino acids. Germline V gene data show CDR1 as SGHTA and CDR2 as FQGNSA. The ends were cut back, 6 bases at V and 4 bases at J, with 12 bases in the middle. The chain's CDR3 is CASSPRFPETQYF. In DNA, the CDR3 is TGTGCCAGCAGTCCTAGGTTCCCAGAGACCCAGTACTTC.

The V call is TRBV12-3 or TRBV12-4, the J call TRBJ2-1, with 8 bases lining up with TRBD2. After removal of 6 bases from V and 8 bases from J, the junction contained 6 bases not matched to a gene. This CDR3 has 13 residues. For the CDR3, the DNA is TGTGCCAGCAGCCGGGGGGGCGGGGATGAGCAGTTCTTC. Residues: CASSRGGGDEQFF.

V gene TRBV6-4 combines with J gene TRBJ1-5, with D possibly being TRBD1 (5 bases). The CDR3 totals 13 residues. V lost 6 bases to trimming and J lost 1 base, with 7 bases between them. Germline V gene sequence: CDR1 MRHNA, CDR2 SNTAGT. The CDR3 loop is CASSWDSNQPQHF. CDR3 nucleotide sequence: TGTGCCAGCAGCTGGGACAGCAATCAGCCCCAGCATTTT.

The chain is built from TRBV12-3 or TRBV12-4 and TRBJ1-1; no definite D call. Trimming pared 0 bases from V and 3 bases from J, leaving 8 bases between. The CDR3 is 14 residues long. The CDR3 sequence: CASSLALSHTEAFF. CDR3 sequence (DNA): TGTGCCAGCAGTTTAGCGCTTTCTCACACTGAAGCTTTCTTT.

This chain joins TRBV12-3 or TRBV12-4 and TRBJ1-2; D is unresolved. The V gene lost 2 bases and the J gene lost 8 bases, with 12 bases spanning the gap. CDR3 length: 13 amino acids. The CDR3 sequence is CASSLLLLGGYTF. DNA of the CDR3: TGTGCCAGCAGTTTACTACTCCTCGGGGGCTACACCTTC.

V is TRBV28 and J is TRBJ1-5; D unresolved. The CDR3 runs to 12 residues. CDR1 MDHEN and CDR2 SYDVKM come from the germline V gene. V was clipped by 5 bases and J by 11 bases, with 13 bases between them. The CDR3 coding sequence is TGTGCCAGCAGTCCAAGTCCTGGGTCCCAGCATTTT. Translated: CASSPSPGSQHF.

This rearrangement joins TRBV7-2 to TRBJ2-3; TRBD1 is a possible D gene (6 bases). Germline V gene lookup returns CDR1 SGHTA and CDR2 FQGNSA. V gave up 0 bases and J gave up 2 bases, with 9 bases separating them. The CDR3 consists of 15 residues. CDR3 sequence reads: CASSLAGAYTDTQYF. For the CDR3, the DNA is TGTGCCAGCAGCTTAGCGGGGGCATACACAGATACGCAGTATTTT. Variable domain in full (rest from reference TRBV7-2 and TRBJ2-3): GAGVSQSPSNKVTEKGKDVELRCDPISGHTALYWYRQSLGQGLEFLIYFQGNSAPDKSGLPSDRFSAERTGGSVSTLTIQRTQQEDSAVYLCASSLAGAYTDTQYFGPGTRLTVL.

V and J are TRBV4-1 and TRBJ2-2; TRBD2 matches at 13 bases. Germline CDR1 and CDR2: MGHRA and YSYEKL. Trimming removed 4 bases from V and 4 bases from J; junction bases left unmatched: 9. The CDR3 is 18 amino acids. In nucleotides, the CDR3 is TGCGCCAGCAGCCCCAGGACTAGCGGGGGATTGTCCACCGGGGAGCTGTTTTTT. Translation gives CASSPRTSGGLSTGELFF.

This clonotype was seen only once. V gene TRBV6-2 or TRBV6-3 combines with J gene TRBJ1-1; D might be TRBD1 (5 bases). The CDR3 has 15 residues. CDR1 and CDR2 (germline): MNHEY, SVGEGT. Trimming left V 2 bases short and J 2 bases short, with 12 bases between. DNA of the CDR3: TGTGCCAGCAGTTACGAGCTGGGGGTAAACACTGAAGCTTTCTTT. Encoded protein: CASSYELGVNTEAFF.

The CDR3 here is CASSQGTGKTEQYF. The CDR3 DNA sequence: TGTGCCAGCAGCCAGGGGACAGGGAAGACCGAGCAGTACTTC. The V call is TRBV12-3 or TRBV12-4, the J call TRBJ2-7, with TRBD1 matching over 9 bases. The CDR3 is made up of 14 amino acids. V gave up 6 bases and J gave up 6 bases; unmatched junction bases: 9.

The rearrangement links TRBV4-1 to TRBJ2-1; 8 nucleotides match TRBD1. V trimming: 5 bases; J trimming: 2 bases; junction bases outside the gene matches: 2. The CDR3 length is 14 residues. In germline, CDR1 is MGHRA, CDR2 YSYEKL. The CDR3 loop reads CASSSGQAYNEQFF. The CDR3 bases are TGCGCCAGCAGCTCGGGACAGGCCTACAATGAGCAGTTCTTC.

The CDR3 region is CASSESSGGVYNEQFF. The CDR3 DNA sequence: TGTGCCAGCAGTGAGTCTAGCGGGGGGGTATACAATGAGCAGTTCTTC. The chain recombines TRBV6-4 with TRBJ2-1; 12 positions agree with TRBD2. The V and J ends lost 3 bases and 4 bases, in that order; junction bases with no gene match: 4. The CDR3 is made up of 16 amino acids. Germline loops: CDR1 MRHNA, CDR2 SNTAGT.

V gene TRBV30 combines with J gene TRBJ1-5, with TRBD1 as a possible D gene (5 bases). The germline V gene has CDR1 GTSNPN and CDR2 SVGIG (reference sequence). The CDR3 has 16 amino acids. V was pared by 3 bases and J by 4 bases, with 19 bases between. As DNA, the CDR3 is TGTGCCTGGAGCCACGCGGGGGTAGATAAAAATCAGCCCCAGCATTTT. Protein sequence: CAWSHAGVDKNQPQHF.

This chain uses TRBV3-1 with TRBJ2-7, with a weak D call TRBD2 (6 bases). The CDR3 extends over 16 amino acids. V gave up 0 bases and J gave up 3 bases, with 15 bases separating them. Germline CDR1 and CDR2: LGHDT and YNNKEL (reference sequence). CDR3 in amino acids: CASSQEFQGGVYEQYF. The CDR3 coding sequence is TGTGCCAGCAGCCAAGAGTTTCAGGGAGGTGTCTACGAGCAGTACTTC.

This chain joins TRBV11-2 and TRBJ2-7, with D possibly TRBD2 on 6 matching bases. Per germline, CDR1 SGHAT and CDR2 FQNNGV. The length of the CDR3 is 14 residues. V shed 1 base and J shed 3 bases, with 10 bases lying between them. The CDR3 spells CASSLAGGLYEQYF. DNA for the CDR3: TGTGCCAGCAGCTTAGCCGGGGGACTCTACGAGCAGTACTTC.

This clonotype showed up just a few times. The rearrangement links TRBV7-2 to TRBJ2-3, with a possible D match to TRBD2 (7 bases). The CDR3 has 13 residues. Deletions cut 5 bases from V and 4 bases from J, with 10 bases between. Germline loops: CDR1 SGHTA, CDR2 FQGNSA. Written as DNA, the CDR3 is TGTGCCAGCAGCCGGGGGGCTGCAGATACGCAGTATTTT. This translates into CASSRGAADTQYF.

In its sample, this clonotype was seen once. This sequence joins TRBV12-3 or TRBV12-4 and TRBJ1-2; D might be TRBD1 (6 bases). V shed 6 bases and J shed 2 bases, with 13 bases lying between them. The CDR3 extends over 14 amino acids. CDR3 in amino acids: CASSLTGQNYGYTF. DNA of the CDR3: TGTGCCAGCAGCCTGACAGGCCAGAACTATGGCTACACCTTC.

This clonotype was observed once. V gene TRBV28 combines with J gene TRBJ1-1, with D possibly matching TRBD1 (6 bases). The CDR3 is 11 amino acids. The V gene's germline CDR1 is MDHEN and CDR2 SYDVKM. The germline V and J ends were trimmed by 7 bases and 11 bases, with 14 bases remaining between them. The CDR3 reads CASIQAQGAFF. The CDR3, as DNA: TGTGCCAGCATACAGGCCCAGGGGGCTTTCTTT.

The chain uses TRBV9 and TRBJ2-3, with TRBD1 matching over 8 bases. V shed 0 bases and J 5 bases; nucleotides not matched to a gene: 5. Germline V lookup: CDR1 SGDLS, CDR2 YYNGEE. This CDR3 spans 15 amino acids. Written as DNA, the CDR3 is TGTGCCAGCAGCGTAGGGACAGGGACAGGAGATACGCAGTATTTT. It codes for CASSVGTGTGDTQYF.

The chain is built from TRBV20-1 and TRBJ2-3; tentatively, D is TRBD1 or TRBD2 (5 bases each). Trimming stripped 5 bases from V and 4 bases from J, with 16 bases between. Germline-derived CDR1 and CDR2 are DFQATT and SNEGSKA (reference sequence). The CDR3 spans 14 residues. Here the CDR3 reads CSASGTTSSDTQYF. The CDR3 bases are TGCAGTGCTTCCGGGACCACTTCGTCAGATACGCAGTATTTT.

V is TRBV14 and J is TRBJ2-5, with unresolved D. V lost 4 bases and J lost 5, with 14 bases in between. Per germline, CDR1 SGHDN and CDR2 FVKESK. The CDR3 totals 14 residues. The CDR3 sequence: CASSLTSIRETQYF. The CDR3 DNA reads as TGTGCCAGCAGCCTTACCTCGATACGGGAGACCCAGTACTTC.

This clonotype has only one observation. The gene calls are TRBV28 and TRBJ2-2, with 14 bases that match TRBD2. Germline loops: CDR1 MDHEN, CDR2 SYDVKM. The CDR3 runs 16 residues. V shed 2 bases, J shed 7 bases, and the junction held 3 bases outside the gene matches. In nucleotides, the CDR3 is TGTGCCAGCAGTTTAGGACTAGCGGGGGGACGCGGGGAGCTGTTTTTT. It encodes CASSLGLAGGRGELFF.

J is TRBJ2-3 and V is TRBV20-1; D might be TRBD1 (5 bases). Trimming left V 6 bases short and J 0 bases short, with 22 bases between. This CDR3 comprises 17 residues. Per the germline V gene, CDR1 is DFQATT and CDR2 is SNEGSKA (reference sequence). CDR3 sequence: CSARRQGWDISTDTQYF. CDR3 coding DNA: TGCAGTGCCAGACGGCAGGGATGGGATATAAGCACAGATACGCAGTATTTT.